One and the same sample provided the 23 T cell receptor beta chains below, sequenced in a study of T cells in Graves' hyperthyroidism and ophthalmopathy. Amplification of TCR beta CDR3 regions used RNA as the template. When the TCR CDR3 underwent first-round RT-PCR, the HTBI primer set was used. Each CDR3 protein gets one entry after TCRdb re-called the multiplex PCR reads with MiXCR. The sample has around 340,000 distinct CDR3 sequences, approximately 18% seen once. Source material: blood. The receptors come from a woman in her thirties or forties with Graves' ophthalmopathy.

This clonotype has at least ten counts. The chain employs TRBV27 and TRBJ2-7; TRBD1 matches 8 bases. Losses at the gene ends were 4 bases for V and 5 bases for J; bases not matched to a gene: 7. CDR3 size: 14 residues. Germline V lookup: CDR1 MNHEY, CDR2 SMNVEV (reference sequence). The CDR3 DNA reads TGTGCCAGCAGTTCCGAGACAGGGGACCACGAGCAGTACTTC. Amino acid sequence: CASSSETGDHEQYF.

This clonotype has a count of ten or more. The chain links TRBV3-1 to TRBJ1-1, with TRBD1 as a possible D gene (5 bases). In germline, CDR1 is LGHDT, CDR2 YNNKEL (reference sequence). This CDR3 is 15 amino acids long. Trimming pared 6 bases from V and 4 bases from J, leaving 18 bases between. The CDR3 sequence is CASSRPGGKSTEAFF. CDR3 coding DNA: TGTGCCAGCAGTCGGCCGGGGGGGAAGAGCACTGAAGCTTTCTTT.

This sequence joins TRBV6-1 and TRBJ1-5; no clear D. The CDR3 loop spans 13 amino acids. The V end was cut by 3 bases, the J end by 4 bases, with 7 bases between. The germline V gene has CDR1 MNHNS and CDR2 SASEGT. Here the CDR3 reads CASSDQTNQPQHF. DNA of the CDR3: TGTGCCAGCAGTGATCAGACTAATCAGCCCCAGCATTTT.

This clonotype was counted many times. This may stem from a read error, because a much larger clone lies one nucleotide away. CDR3 DNA sequence: TGTGCCAGCAGCTTAAATCCAGGACGTATAAACACTGAAGCTTTCTTT. This gives the protein CASSLNPGRINTEAFF. The rearrangement links TRBV7-8 to TRBJ1-1; D is uncertain. V lost 2 bases and J 2 bases, leaving 15 bases between the germline ends. The CDR3 length is 16 residues. CDR1 is SGHVS and CDR2 is FQNEAQ in the germline V gene.

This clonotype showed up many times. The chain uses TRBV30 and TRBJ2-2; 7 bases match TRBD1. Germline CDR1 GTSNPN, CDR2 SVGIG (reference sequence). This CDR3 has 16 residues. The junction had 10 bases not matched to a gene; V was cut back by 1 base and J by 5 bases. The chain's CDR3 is CAWSGDRLLRTGELFF. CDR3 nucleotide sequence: TGTGCCTGGAGTGGGGACAGACTGCTCCGAACCGGGGAGCTGTTTTTT. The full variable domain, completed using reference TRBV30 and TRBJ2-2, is SQTIHQWPATLVQPVGSPLSLECTVEGTSNPNLYWYRQAAGRGLQLLFYSVGIGQISSEVPQNLSASRPQDRQFILSSKKLLLSDSGFYLCAWSGDRLLRTGELFFGEGSRLTVL.

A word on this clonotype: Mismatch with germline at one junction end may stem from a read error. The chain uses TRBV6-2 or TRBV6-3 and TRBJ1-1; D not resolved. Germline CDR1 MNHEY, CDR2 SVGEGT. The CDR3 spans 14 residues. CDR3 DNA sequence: TGTGCCAGCAGTTACTTAAATAGGTTTACTGAAGCTTGCTTT. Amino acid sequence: CASSYLNRFTEACF.

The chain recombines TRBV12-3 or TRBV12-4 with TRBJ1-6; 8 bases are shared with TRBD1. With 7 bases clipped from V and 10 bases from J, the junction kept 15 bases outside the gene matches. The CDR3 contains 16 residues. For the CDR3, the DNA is TGTGCCAGCACCGACCAGGGGGCGATCGGAAAGTCACCCCTCCACTTT. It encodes CASTDQGAIGKSPLHF.

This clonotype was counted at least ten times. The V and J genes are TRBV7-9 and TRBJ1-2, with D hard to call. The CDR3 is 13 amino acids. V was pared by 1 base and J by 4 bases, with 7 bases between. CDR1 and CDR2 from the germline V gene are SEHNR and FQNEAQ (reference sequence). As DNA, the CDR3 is TGTGCCAGCAGCTTAGAGCAGATCTATGGCTACACCTTC. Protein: CASSLEQIYGYTF.

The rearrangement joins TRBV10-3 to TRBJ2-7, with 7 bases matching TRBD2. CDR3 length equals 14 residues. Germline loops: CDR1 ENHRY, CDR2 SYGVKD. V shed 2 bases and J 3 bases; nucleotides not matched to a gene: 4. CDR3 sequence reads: CAISEPRDYYEQYF. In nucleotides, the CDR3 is TGTGCCATCAGTGAGCCCCGGGACTACTACGAGCAGTACTTC.

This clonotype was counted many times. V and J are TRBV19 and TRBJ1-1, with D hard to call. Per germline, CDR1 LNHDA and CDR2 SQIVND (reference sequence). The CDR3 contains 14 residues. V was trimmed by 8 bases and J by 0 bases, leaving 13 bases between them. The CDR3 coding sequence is TGTGCCAGTGACCTGGGCGGTATGAACACTGAAGCTTTCTTT. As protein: CASDLGGMNTEAFF.

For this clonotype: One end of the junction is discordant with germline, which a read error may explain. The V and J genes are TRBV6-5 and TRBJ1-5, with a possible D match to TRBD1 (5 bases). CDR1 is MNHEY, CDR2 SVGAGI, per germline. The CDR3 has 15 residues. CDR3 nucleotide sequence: TGTGTCAGCAGTTACCCCAGGGCTAGCAATCAGCCCCAGCATTTT. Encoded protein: CVSSYPRASNQPQHF.

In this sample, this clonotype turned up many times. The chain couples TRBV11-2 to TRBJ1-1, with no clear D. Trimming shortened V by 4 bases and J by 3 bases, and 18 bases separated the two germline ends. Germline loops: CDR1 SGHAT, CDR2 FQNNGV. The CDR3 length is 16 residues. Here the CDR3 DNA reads TGTGCCAGCAGCTCCGAAACGGCGGGAATTTACACTGAAGCTTTCTTT. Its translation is CASSSETAGIYTEAFF.

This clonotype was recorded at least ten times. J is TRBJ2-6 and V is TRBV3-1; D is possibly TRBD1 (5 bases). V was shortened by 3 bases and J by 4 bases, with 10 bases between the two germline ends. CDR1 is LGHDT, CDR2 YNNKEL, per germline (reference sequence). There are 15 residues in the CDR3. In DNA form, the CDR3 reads TGTGCCAGCAGCCACAGGGCCCCCGGGGCCAACGTCCTGACTTTC. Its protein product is CASSHRAPGANVLTF.

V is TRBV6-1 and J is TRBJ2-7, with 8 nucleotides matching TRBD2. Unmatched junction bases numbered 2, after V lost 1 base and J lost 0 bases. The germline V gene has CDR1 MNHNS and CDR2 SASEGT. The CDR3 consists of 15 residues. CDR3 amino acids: CASSEDTSGSYEQYF. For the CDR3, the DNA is TGTGCCAGCAGTGAAGATACTAGCGGCTCCTACGAGCAGTACTTC.

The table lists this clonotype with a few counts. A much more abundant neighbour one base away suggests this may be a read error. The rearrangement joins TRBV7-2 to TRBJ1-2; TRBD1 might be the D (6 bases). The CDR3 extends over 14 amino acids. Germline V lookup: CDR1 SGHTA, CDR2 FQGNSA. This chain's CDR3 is CANSLAGGLGGYTF. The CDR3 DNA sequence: TGTGCCAACAGCTTAGCGGGGGGCCTCGGCGGCTACACCTTC.

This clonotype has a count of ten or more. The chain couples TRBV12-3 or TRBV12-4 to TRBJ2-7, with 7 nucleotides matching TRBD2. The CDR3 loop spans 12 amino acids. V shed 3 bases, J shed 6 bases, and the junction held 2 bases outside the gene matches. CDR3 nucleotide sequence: TGTGCCAGCAGTTTGCGGGAGAGCGAGCAGTACTTC. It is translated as CASSLRESEQYF.

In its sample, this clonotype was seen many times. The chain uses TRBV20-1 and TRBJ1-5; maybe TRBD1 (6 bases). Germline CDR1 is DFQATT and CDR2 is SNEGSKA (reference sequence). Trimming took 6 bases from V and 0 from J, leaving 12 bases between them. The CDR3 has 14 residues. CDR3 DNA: TGCAGTGCGAAACAGGGTAATAGCAATCAGCCCCAGCATTTT. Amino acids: CSAKQGNSNQPQHF.

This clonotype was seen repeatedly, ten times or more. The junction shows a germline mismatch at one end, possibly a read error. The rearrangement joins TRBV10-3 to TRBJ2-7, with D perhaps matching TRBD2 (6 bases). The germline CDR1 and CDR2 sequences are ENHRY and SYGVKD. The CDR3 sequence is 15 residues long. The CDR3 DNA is TGTGCCAGCAGTGAGTCGGAGGGCCTGACCTACGAGCAGTACTTC. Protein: CASSESEGLTYEQYF.

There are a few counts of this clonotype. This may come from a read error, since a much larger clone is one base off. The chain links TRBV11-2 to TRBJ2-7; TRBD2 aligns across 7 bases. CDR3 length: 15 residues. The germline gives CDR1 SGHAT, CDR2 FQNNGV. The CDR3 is CASRLGVGGPYEQYF. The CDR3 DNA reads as TGTGCCAGCAGATTAGGGGTGGGAGGGCCGTACGAGCAGTACTTC.

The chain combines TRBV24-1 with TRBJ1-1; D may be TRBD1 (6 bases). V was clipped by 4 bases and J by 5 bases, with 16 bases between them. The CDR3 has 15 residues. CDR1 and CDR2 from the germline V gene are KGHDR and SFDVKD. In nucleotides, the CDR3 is TGTGCCACCAGTGACTCAAAACAGGGTTTGACTGAAGCTTTCTTT. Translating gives CATSDSKQGLTEAFF.

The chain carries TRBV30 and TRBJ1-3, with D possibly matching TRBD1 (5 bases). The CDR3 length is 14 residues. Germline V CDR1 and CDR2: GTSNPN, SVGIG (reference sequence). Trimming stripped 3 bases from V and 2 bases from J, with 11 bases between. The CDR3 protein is CAWRRGSTGNTIYF. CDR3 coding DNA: TGTGCCTGGAGGCGGGGCTCTACTGGAAACACCATATATTTT.

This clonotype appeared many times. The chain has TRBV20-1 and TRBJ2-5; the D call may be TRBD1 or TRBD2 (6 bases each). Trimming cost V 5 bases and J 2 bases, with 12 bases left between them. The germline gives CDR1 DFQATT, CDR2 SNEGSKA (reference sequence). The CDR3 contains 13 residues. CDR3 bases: TGCAGTGCTCCCGGGGGCAGACAAGAGACCCAGTACTTC. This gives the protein CSAPGGRQETQYF.

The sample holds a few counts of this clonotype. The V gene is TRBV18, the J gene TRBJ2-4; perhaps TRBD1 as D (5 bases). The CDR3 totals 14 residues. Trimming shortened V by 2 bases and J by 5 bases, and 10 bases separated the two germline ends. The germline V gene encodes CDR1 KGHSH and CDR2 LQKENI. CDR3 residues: CASSPSKGQNIQYF. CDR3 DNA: TGTGCCAGCTCACCAAGCAAGGGGCAAAACATTCAGTACTTC.